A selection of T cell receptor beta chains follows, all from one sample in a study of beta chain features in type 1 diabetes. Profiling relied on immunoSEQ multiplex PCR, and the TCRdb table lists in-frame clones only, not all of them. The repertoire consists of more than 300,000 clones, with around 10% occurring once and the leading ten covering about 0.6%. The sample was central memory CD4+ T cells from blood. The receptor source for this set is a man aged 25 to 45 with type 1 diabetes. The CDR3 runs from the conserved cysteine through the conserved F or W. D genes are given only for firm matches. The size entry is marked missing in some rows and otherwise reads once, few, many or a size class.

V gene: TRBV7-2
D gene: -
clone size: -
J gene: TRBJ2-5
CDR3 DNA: TGTGCCAGCAGCCGGGTCCTAGAGACCCAGTACTTC
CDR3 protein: CASSRVLETQYF

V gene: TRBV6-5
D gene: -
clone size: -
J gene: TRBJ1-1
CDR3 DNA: TGTGCCAGCATTCCCGAGGGATTCACTGAAGCTTTCTTT
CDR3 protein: CASIPEGFTEAFF

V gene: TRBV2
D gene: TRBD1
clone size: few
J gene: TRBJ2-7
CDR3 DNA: TGTGCCAGCAGTGAAGGTGCACACACAGGGGACGAGCAGTACTTC
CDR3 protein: CASSEGAHTGDEQYF

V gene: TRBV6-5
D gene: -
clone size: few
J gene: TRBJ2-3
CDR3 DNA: TGTGCCAGCCGGAGGGATCCAGGGACAGATACGCAGTATTTT
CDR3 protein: CASRRDPGTDTQYF

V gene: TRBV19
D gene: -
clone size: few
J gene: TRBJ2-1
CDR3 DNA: TGTGCCAGTAGTTACCGGGACTTAAACAATGAGCAGTTCTTC
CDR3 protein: CASSYRDLNNEQFF

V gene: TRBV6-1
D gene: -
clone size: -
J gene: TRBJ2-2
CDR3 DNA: TGTGCCAGCAGGAGTAATTTGGGGAACACCGGGGAGCTGTTTTTT
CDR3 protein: CASRSNLGNTGELFF

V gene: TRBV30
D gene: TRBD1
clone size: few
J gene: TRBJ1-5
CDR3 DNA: TGTGCCTTCGGACAGGGGGCGGATCAGCCCCAGCATTTT
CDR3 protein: CAFGQGADQPQHF

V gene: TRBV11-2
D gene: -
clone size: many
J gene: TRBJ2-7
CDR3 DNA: TGTGCCAGCAGCTTCGGGACTGCCAAAAGCTCCTACGAGCAGTACTTC
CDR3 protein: CASSFGTAKSSYEQYF

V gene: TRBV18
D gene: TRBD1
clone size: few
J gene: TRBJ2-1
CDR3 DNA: TGTGCCAGCTCACGGCTCGCCGGGACAGTTTACAATGAGCAGTTCTTC
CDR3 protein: CASSRLAGTVYNEQFF

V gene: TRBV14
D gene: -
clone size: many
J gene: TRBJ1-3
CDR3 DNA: TGTGCCAGCAGCCACCAGCTTCCCCACACCATATATTTT
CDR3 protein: CASSHQLPHTIYF

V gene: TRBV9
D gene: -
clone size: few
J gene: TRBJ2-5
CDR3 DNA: TGTGCCAGCAGCTCCGATGCCGGCGTGACCCAGTACTTC
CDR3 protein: CASSSDAGVTQYF

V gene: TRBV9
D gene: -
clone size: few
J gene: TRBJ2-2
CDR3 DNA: TGTGCCAGCAGCGTAGGTGGACTTAAGGCCGGGGAGCTGTTTTTT
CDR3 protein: CASSVGGLKAGELFF

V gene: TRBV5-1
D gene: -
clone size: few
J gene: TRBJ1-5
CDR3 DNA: TGCGCCAGCAGCTTCGCAGGGGATCAGCCCCAGCATTTT
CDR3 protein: CASSFAGDQPQHF

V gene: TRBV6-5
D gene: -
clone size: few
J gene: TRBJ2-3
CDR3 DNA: TGTGCCATCAGCGGGCGAGATACGCAGTATTTT
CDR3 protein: CAISGRDTQYF

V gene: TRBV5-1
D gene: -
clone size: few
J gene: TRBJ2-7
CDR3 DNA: TGCGCCAGCAGCTTTACGGGACTTCCCTCCTACGAGCAGTACTTC
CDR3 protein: CASSFTGLPSYEQYF

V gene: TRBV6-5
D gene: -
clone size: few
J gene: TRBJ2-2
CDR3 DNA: TGTGCCATCAGTGCGAGATCCGGGGAGCTGTTTTTT
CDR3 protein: CAISARSGELFF

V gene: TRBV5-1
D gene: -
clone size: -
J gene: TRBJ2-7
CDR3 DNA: TGTGCCAGCAGCTTGGGGAACTACGAGCAGTACTTC
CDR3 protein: CASSLGNYEQYF

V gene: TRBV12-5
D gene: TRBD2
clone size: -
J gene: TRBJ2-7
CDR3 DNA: TGTGCTAGTAGCCGGACTAGCTATAACGAGCAGTACTTC
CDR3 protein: CASSRTSYNEQYF

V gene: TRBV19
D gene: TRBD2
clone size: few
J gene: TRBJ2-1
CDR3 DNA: TGTGCCAGTAGTCCCGGGACTAGCGGGAGTTACAATGAGCAGTTCTTC
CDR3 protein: CASSPGTSGSYNEQFF

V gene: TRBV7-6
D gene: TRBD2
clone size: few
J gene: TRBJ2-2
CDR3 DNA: TGTGCCAGCAGTTATCCCGCGGGGGCCGGGGAGCTGTTTTTT
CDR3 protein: CASSYPAGAGELFF

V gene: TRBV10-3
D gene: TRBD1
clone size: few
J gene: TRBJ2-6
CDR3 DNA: TGTGCCATCAGTGGGACAGGAGCCAACTCTGGGGCCAACGTCCTGACTTTC
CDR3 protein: CAISGTGANSGANVLTF

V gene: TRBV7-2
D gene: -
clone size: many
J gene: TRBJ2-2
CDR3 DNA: TGTGCCAGCAGCTGGACAGTACCCGGGGAGCTGTTTTTT
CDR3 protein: CASSWTVPGELFF

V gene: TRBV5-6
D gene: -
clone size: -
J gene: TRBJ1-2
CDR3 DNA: TGTGCCAGCAGCTGGGGGAACTATGGCTACACCTTC
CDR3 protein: CASSWGNYGYTF

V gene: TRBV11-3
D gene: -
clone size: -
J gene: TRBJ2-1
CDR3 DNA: TGTGCCAGCAGCTTAGTCGGTCTTGGTGAGCAGTTCTTC
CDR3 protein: CASSLVGLGEQFF

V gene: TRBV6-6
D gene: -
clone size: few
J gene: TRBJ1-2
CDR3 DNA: TGTGCCAGCAGGAAATGGGCAGAGGGCTACACCTTC
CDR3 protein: CASRKWAEGYTF

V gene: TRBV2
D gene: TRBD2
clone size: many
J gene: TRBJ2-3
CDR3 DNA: TGTGCCAGCAGTGAGGAACTAGCGGGAGGAAATACGCAGTATTTT
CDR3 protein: CASSEELAGGNTQYF

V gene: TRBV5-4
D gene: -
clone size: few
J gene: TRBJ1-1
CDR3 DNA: TGTGCCAGCAGCCAACAGGGTGTGGCTGAAGCTTTCTTT
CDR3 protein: CASSQQGVAEAFF

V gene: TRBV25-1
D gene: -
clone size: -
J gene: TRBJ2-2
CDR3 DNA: TGTGCCAGCAGTGAAGGGGCTAGCGAGAACACCGGGGAGCTGTTTTTT
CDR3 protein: CASSEGASENTGELFF

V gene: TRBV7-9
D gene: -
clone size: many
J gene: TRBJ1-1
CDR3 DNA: TGTGCCAGCAGCCCCCGGCGAGACACTGAAGCTTTCTTT
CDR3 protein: CASSPRRDTEAFF

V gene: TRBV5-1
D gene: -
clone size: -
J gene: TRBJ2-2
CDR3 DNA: TGCGCCAGCAGCTTGCAGGCGGGGGCAAAGACCGGGGAGCTGTTTTTT
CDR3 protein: CASSLQAGAKTGELFF

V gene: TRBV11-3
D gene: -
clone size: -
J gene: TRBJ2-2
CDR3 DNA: TGTGCCAGCAGCTTAGCGTTAGGTCCCTTTTCCGAGGCACCGGGGGAGCTGTTTTTT
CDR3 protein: CASSLALGPFSEAPGELFF

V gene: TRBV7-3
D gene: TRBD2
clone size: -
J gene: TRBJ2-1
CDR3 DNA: TGTGCCAGCAGCTCGCCCAACGGGGCGGGAGTTTCCTACAATGAGCAGTTCTTC
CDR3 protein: CASSSPNGAGVSYNEQFF

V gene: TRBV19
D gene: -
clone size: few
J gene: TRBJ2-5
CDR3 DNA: TGTGCCAGTAGTATAGCGGCGGGAAAAGAGACCCAGTACTTC
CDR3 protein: CASSIAAGKETQYF